The sample holds one count of the clone carrying this TCR beta chain. Germline V gives CDR1 KGHDR, CDR2 SFDVKD. The CDR3 sequence is 13 residues long. Trimming took off 11 bases at V and 0 bases at J, with 12 bases between the two ends. Authors' processing steps: Amplification with reference gene primers provided the estimates of nucleated cell counts. The method was immunoSEQ multiplex PCR; TCRdb's version includes in-frame clones alone and lacks a portion of them. The DNA gave D and trimming, while V, J and clone size come from that table. The sample lists approximately 60,000 clones, 79% occurring once. The data stem from a study of blood T cell repertoires in COVID-19. Whole-study context: Donors in the United States, Italy and Spain gave samples during acute or convalescent COVID-19. In each case, the material was cDNA or gDNA derived from T cells, B-cell-depleted T cells, or PBMCs.

The sequence derives from a man between 60 and 70 years old with acute or convalescent COVID-19. The genes are TRBV24-1 and TRBJ1-2; D unclear. The sequenced material came from peripheral blood. The CDR3 sequence: CAISRGTNYGYTF. The CDR3 nucleotides are TGTGCCATCTCTCGGGGTACTAACTATGGCTACACCTTC.